The following is a T cell receptor beta chain sequence with its context. The data were taken from a study of chemoradiotherapy in HPV16-positive cancers. The trim removed 0 bases at V and 0 bases at J, leaving 4 bases unmatched. Germline V lookup: CDR1 MNHNS, CDR2 SASEGT. This CDR3 is 16 amino acids long. Sequenced by immunoSEQ multiplex PCR; TCRdb stores in-frame clones only, minus some. The table has roughly 15,000 clones, roughly 89% seen once. This sequence joins TRBV6-1 and TRBJ2-5; 7 nucleotides align to TRBD1. The TCR was taken from a human donor with HPV-associated anogenital cancer. The specimen comprised tumor tissue, sampled from a patient who underwent chemoradiotherapy. The CDR3 region is CASSEAPGQHQETQYF. CDR3 DNA sequence: TGTGCCAGCAGTGAAGCTCCGGGACAGCACCAAGAGACCCAGTACTTC.